Shown below are 25 T cell receptor beta chains from a single sample sequenced in a study of identical twins. TCRdb re-derived calls from the 5' RACE reads in MiXCR, one entry per CDR3 protein. This table has 470,000 or so distinct CDR3 sequences, roughly 26% appearing once. These data also featured in a second study, about T cells expressing NK-cell markers.

The sample consisted of CD4+ T cells sorted from blood. All receptors derive from a woman aged 18-29 years in good health.

The chain couples TRBV7-9 to TRBJ1-4; D unclear. The V and J ends lost 4 bases and 0 bases respectively, with 9 bases between them. The CDR3 sequence is 15 residues long. Per the germline V gene, CDR1 is SEHNR and CDR2 is FQNEAQ (reference sequence). The CDR3 nucleotides are TGTGCCAGCAGCTCCCCTGGGGCAACTAATGAAAAACTGTTTTTT. Amino acids: CASSSPGATNEKLFF.

This clonotype was seen only a few times. This rearrangement joins TRBV7-2 to TRBJ2-1; D is unresolved. V dropped 4 bases and J dropped 5 bases, with 9 bases sitting between them. The CDR3 has 13 amino acids. The germline gives CDR1 SGHTA, CDR2 FQGNSA. The DNA for the CDR3 is TGTGCCAGCAGCTATACGACCCACAATGAGCAGTTCTTC. It specifies CASSYTTHNEQFF.

This chain joins TRBV10-3 and TRBJ2-1; 10 nucleotides agree with TRBD2. Germline CDR1 reads ENHRY; CDR2 reads SYGVKD. There are 14 residues in the CDR3. V shed 10 bases, J shed 2 bases, and the junction held 5 bases outside the gene matches. The CDR3 DNA is TGTGCCACCTGGACTAGCGGCCCCTACAATGAGCAGTTCTTC. Its translation: CATWTSGPYNEQFF.

This clonotype showed up just a few times. In DNA form, the CDR3 reads TGCAGTGCTAGAGTTTCGGGGGGACAAGAGACCCAGTACTTC. The encoded protein is CSARVSGGQETQYF. The rearrangement uses TRBV20-1 and TRBJ2-5; 7 nucleotides line up with TRBD2. This CDR3 contains 14 residues. Looked up from germline, CDR1 is DFQATT and CDR2 is SNEGSKA (reference sequence). V lost 1 base to trimming and J lost 2 bases; unmatched junction nucleotides: 4.

This clonotype was seen a handful of times. The gene calls are TRBV20-1 and TRBJ2-3; 7 bases map to TRBD2. Germline lookup yields CDR1 DFQATT and CDR2 SNEGSKA (reference sequence). The CDR3 totals 15 residues. Trimming removed 1 base from V and 2 bases from J; junction bases left unmatched: 6. CDR3 bases: TGCAGTGCTAGAGGCCCGGGAGGCCCCACAGATACGCAGTATTTT. Translating gives CSARGPGGPTDTQYF.

This clonotype has a handful of counts. This chain uses TRBV21-1 with TRBJ2-7. TRBV21-1 is shown as a pseudogene. CDR3 length equals 11 residues. The chain's CDR3 is CASNPAPEQYF. CDR3 nucleotides: TGTGCCAGCAATCCAGCTCCCGAGCAGTACTTC.

V and J are TRBV12-3 or TRBV12-4 and TRBJ2-3; 8 bases match TRBD2. The CDR3 loop spans 15 amino acids. V lost 6 bases and J lost 4; bases outside the gene matches: 9. DNA of the CDR3: TGTGCCAGCAGCCACCCCGGGGGGGGGCCAGATACGCAGTATTTT. It is translated as CASSHPGGGPDTQYF.

The rearrangement uses TRBV14 and TRBJ2-2; D may be TRBD1 or TRBD2 (5 bases each). The CDR3 runs 18 residues. From germline, CDR1 is SGHDN and CDR2 FVKESK. The V end lost 4 bases, the J end lost 9 bases, and 27 bases lay between the germline ends. The CDR3 region is CASSPPVGSRTGTRELFF. The CDR3 nucleotides read TGTGCCAGCAGCCCCCCGGTTGGGTCCCGGACTGGGACCCGGGAGCTGTTTTTT. The full variable domain, in which reference TRBV14 and TRBJ2-2 provide the parts outside the CDR3, is EAGVTQFPSHSVIEKGQTVTLRCDPISGHDNLYWYRRVMGKEIKFLLHFVKESKQDESGMPNNRFLAERTGGTYSTLKVQPAELEDSGVYFCASSPPVGSRTGTRELFFGEGSRLTVL.

This sequence joins TRBV20-1 and TRBJ2-5; 8 bases align to TRBD2. V was clipped by 0 bases and J by 4 bases; unmatched bases: 16. Germline loops: CDR1 DFQATT, CDR2 SNEGSKA (reference sequence). The CDR3 spans 18 residues. DNA of the CDR3: TGCAGTGCTAGAGAACCCTATGGCGGAGCGGGAGTATTAGAGACCCAGTACTTC. It is translated as CSAREPYGGAGVLETQYF.

In this sample, this clonotype turned up a few times. The chain recombines TRBV5-1 with TRBJ2-3; 9 nucleotides match TRBD1. Trimming removed 2 bases from V and 6 bases from J; junction bases left unmatched: 7. CDR1 is SGHRS, CDR2 YFSETQ, per germline. This CDR3 region has 15 residues. The CDR3 spells CASSFPRQGGDTQYF. CDR3 bases: TGCGCCAGCAGCTTTCCGAGACAGGGGGGCGATACGCAGTATTTT.

This sequence joins TRBV6-6 and TRBJ2-7; perhaps TRBD2 as D (6 bases). The CDR3 has 12 residues. V was trimmed by 8 bases and J by 0 bases, leaving 8 bases between them. Germline V gene lookup returns CDR1 MNHNY and CDR2 SVGAGI (reference sequence). CDR3: CASRETSYEQYF. DNA of the CDR3: TGTGCCAGCCGGGAGACCTCCTACGAGCAGTACTTC.

V and J are TRBV7-1 and TRBJ1-4; D not resolved. TRBV7-1 is an ORF; its function is uncertain. Trimming pared 3 bases from V and 8 bases from J, leaving 10 bases between. The CDR3 is 13 amino acids. Written as DNA, the CDR3 is TGTGCCAGCAGCTCCGGGCTCGAAGAAAAACTGTTTTTT. Translated: CASSSGLEEKLFF.

This clonotype was observed a few times. The CDR3 region has the DNA TGTGCCAGCAGCCACACAGGGACCTACAATGAGCAGTTCTTC. Translation: CASSHTGTYNEQFF. V is TRBV7-2 and J is TRBJ2-1, with D tentatively TRBD1 (6 bases). The germline gives CDR1 SGHTA, CDR2 FQGNSA. Trimming took off 5 bases at V and 2 bases at J, with 10 bases between the two ends. The CDR3 totals 14 residues.

This clonotype was seen a few times. This rearrangement joins TRBV10-3 to TRBJ1-5, with 9 bases matching TRBD1. V shed 10 bases, J shed 3 bases, and the junction held 4 bases outside the gene matches. Germline CDR1 and CDR2: ENHRY and SYGVKD. This CDR3 contains 13 residues. The CDR3 here is CATTGGPNQPQHF. The CDR3, as DNA: TGTGCCACAACAGGGGGCCCCAATCAGCCCCAGCATTTT.

This clonotype was seen only a few times. The chain carries TRBV7-2 and TRBJ2-1, with D possibly being TRBD2 (7 bases). Trimming shortened V by 6 bases and J by 5 bases, and 20 bases separated the two germline ends. CDR3 length: 16 residues. CDR1 is SGHTA and CDR2 is FQGNSA in the germline V gene. The CDR3, as DNA: TGTGCCAGCAGTAGGGGAGGGGACATAGTACACAATGAGCAGTTCTTC. Translating gives CASSRGGDIVHNEQFF. Combining the CDR3 with reference TRBV7-2 and TRBJ2-1 gives the whole variable domain GAGVSQSPSNKVTEKGKDVELRCDPISGHTALYWYRQSLGQGLEFLIYFQGNSAPDKSGLPSDRFSAERTGGSVSTLTIQRTQQEDSAVYLCASSRGGDIVHNEQFFGPGTRLTVL.

This clonotype has more than one count but fewer than ten. Here the CDR3 DNA reads TGCGCCAGCAGCCAAGGCTCGGGGAGCGGTTCCTACGAGCAGTACTTC. Protein: CASSQGSGSGSYEQYF. The rearrangement links TRBV4-1 to TRBJ2-7, with a possible D match to TRBD2 (5 bases). The CDR3 spans 16 residues. V was shortened by 1 base and J by 1 base, with 14 bases between the two germline ends. The germline gives CDR1 MGHRA, CDR2 YSYEKL.

The chain combines TRBV7-9 with TRBJ2-3, with 10 bases matching TRBD1. CDR3 length: 17 amino acids. Losses at the gene ends were 5 bases for V and 5 bases for J; bases not matched to a gene: 13. CDR1 is SEHNR and CDR2 is FQNEAQ in the germline V gene (reference sequence). In DNA form, the CDR3 reads TGTGCCAGCAGCCCTGGTGGGGGACAGGGGAGTCGAGATACGCAGTATTTT. Encoded protein: CASSPGGGQGSRDTQYF.

The rearrangement uses TRBV11-2 and TRBJ2-2; D not certain. Germline assignment: CDR1 SGHAT and CDR2 FQNNGV. Trimming shortened V by 5 bases and J by 6 bases, and 4 bases separated the two germline ends. The CDR3 sequence is 11 residues long. Written as DNA, the CDR3 is TGTGCCAGCAGCCCCTCCGGGGAGCTGTTTTTT. Translation: CASSPSGELFF.

This clonotype turned up a few times. This chain joins TRBV27 and TRBJ1-2; a possible D gene is TRBD1 (6 bases). CDR1 MNHEY and CDR2 SMNVEV come from the germline V gene (reference sequence). The V end lost 5 bases, the J end lost 4 bases, and 17 bases lay between the germline ends. The CDR3 is 15 amino acids. Here the CDR3 DNA reads TGTGCCAGCAGTACAAGGGGGAGGGGAAGCTATGGCTACACCTTC. This encodes CASSTRGRGSYGYTF.

This clonotype has a count of ten or more. V gene TRBV12-3 or TRBV12-4 combines with J gene TRBJ1-5, with D maybe TRBD1 (5 bases). V lost 5 bases and J 4 bases, leaving 18 bases between the germline ends. The CDR3 length is 16 residues. In DNA, the CDR3 is TGTGCCAGCAGTCCGGGACGCCAGACCTGGAATCAGCCCCAGCATTTT. It codes for CASSPGRQTWNQPQHF.

This clonotype was seen once. This chain connects TRBV5-1 to TRBJ2-7, with 12 positions matching TRBD2. The CDR3 is made up of 14 amino acids. The ends lost 5 bases at V and 6 bases at J; junction bases unmatched: 6. Germline V gene lookup returns CDR1 SGHRS and CDR2 YFSETQ. CDR3 DNA: TGCGCCAGCAGTTTTGGACTAGCGGGGAGCGAGCAGTACTTC. It codes for CASSFGLAGSEQYF.

This clonotype was found a few times. The chain has TRBV5-1 and TRBJ1-3; 8 bases align to TRBD1. The CDR3 is 15 amino acids. V shed 4 bases, J shed 0 bases, and the junction held 3 bases outside the gene matches. Germline loops: CDR1 SGHRS, CDR2 YFSETQ. For the CDR3, the DNA is TGCGCCAGCAGCCTGGGACAGGTCTCTGGAAACACCATATATTTT. Amino acids: CASSLGQVSGNTIYF.

This clonotype was found a few times. The CDR3 loop is CASRRLRGSPYEQYF. The DNA of the CDR3 is TGTGCCAGTCGAAGACTTAGGGGGAGTCCCTACGAGCAGTACTTC. The chain carries TRBV2 and TRBJ2-7; D possibly corresponds to TRBD1 (6 bases). The CDR3 runs 15 residues. CDR1 is SNHLY, CDR2 FYNNEI, per germline. Trimming pared 9 bases from V and 2 bases from J, leaving 20 bases between.

V gene TRBV5-1 combines with J gene TRBJ1-6, with 7 nucleotides matching TRBD1. This CDR3 region has 15 residues. Germline CDR1 reads SGHRS; CDR2 reads YFSETQ. V lost 0 bases, J lost 5 bases, and 2 bases stayed unmatched. The CDR3 region has the DNA TGCGCCAGCAGCTTGGGGGACAGAGATAATTCACCCCTCCACTTT. Protein product: CASSLGDRDNSPLHF.

On this clonotype: The junction differs from germline at one of its ends, possibly a read error. V usage is TRBV10-3 and J usage is TRBJ2-3; D is unresolved. Germline lookup yields CDR1 ENHRY and CDR2 SYGVKD. The CDR3 is 13 residues long. The DNA for the CDR3 is TGTGCCATCTGTGAGGTGGGAACAGATACGCAGTATTTT. Protein: CAICEVGTDTQYF.